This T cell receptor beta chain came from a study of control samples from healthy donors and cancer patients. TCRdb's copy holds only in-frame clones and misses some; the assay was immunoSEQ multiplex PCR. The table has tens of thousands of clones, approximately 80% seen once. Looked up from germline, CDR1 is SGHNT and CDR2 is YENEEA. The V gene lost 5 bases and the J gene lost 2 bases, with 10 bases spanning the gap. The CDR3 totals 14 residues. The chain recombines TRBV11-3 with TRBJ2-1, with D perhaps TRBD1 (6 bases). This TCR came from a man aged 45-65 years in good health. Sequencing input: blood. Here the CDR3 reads CASSLRTAYNEQFF. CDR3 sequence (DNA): TGTGCCAGCAGCCTCCGGACAGCCTACAATGAGCAGTTCTTC.